This T cell receptor (beta chain) was recovered during a study of radiation and T cells in renal cell carcinoma. Indicated time point: blood 4 weeks post-SBRT, at nephrectomy. Treatment indicated: 15 Gy SBRT to primary tumor, nephrectomy 4 weeks later. Nephrectomy followed 15 Gy stereotactic body radiation by 4 weeks. Blood was sampled at baseline, 2 weeks and 4 weeks after SBRT. The patient's renal cell carcinoma had clear cell pathology. The CDR3 has 14 residues. Per germline, CDR1 LNHDA and CDR2 SQIVND (reference sequence). The J segment lost 7 bases and the V segment lost 6 bases, leaving 12 bases of the junction unmatched. The table came from immunoSEQ multiplex PCR; TCRdb's copy has only in-frame clones and leaves some out. There are 130,000 to 150,000 clones in the sample; about 88% occur only once, and around 17% lies in the top ten.

Here the sequenced sample was blood, taken from a patient whose treatment included radiotherapy and nephrectomy. This receptor was taken from a woman aged 50 to 65 with renal cell carcinoma. The chain joins TRBV19 to TRBJ2-7; 7 nucleotides agree with TRBD2. The CDR3 region is CASSPSGTEPEQYF. The CDR3, as DNA: TGTGCCAGTAGCCCCAGCGGGACCGAGCCGGAGCAGTACTTC. The full variable domain, with the rest looked up from reference TRBV19 and TRBJ2-7, is DGGITQSPKYLFRKEGQNVTLSCEQNLNHDAMYWYRQDPGQGLRLIYYSQIVNDFQKGDIAEGYSVSREKKESFPLTVTSAQKNPTAFYLCASSPSGTEPEQYFGPGTRLTVT.